This passage covers 2 T cell receptor beta chains from one sample sequenced in a study of vaccination effects on CD4 cells after COVID-19. The method was immunoSEQ multiplex PCR; TCRdb's version includes in-frame clones alone and lacks a portion of them. Among approximately 74,000 clones listed, around 74% were seen once. ViraFEST used viral peptide pools to expand antigen-specific CD4+ T cells before sequencing. Following culture for approximately ten days, CD4+ T cells were isolated. Negative nucleocapsid antibody tests before and after vaccination confirmed no previous SARS-CoV-2 infection. What these receptors recognize is not known. Source: CD4+ T cells from PBMCs cultured with HCoV-NL63 spike peptides, taken before COVID-19 vaccination. The receptors stem from a human donor who received a COVID-19 vaccine.

The CDR3 coding sequence is TGTGCCAGTGCAGGACAGGGCGAAAATTCACCCCTCCACTTT. Its protein is CASAGQGENSPLHF. The chain links TRBV19 to TRBJ1-6; TRBD1 aligns across 8 bases. V trimming: 8 bases; J trimming: 7 bases; junction bases outside the gene matches: 7. Germline loops: CDR1 LNHDA, CDR2 SQIVND (reference sequence). The CDR3 is 14 residues long.

The rearrangement uses TRBV12-5 and TRBJ2-2, with D unclear. There are 16 residues in the CDR3. Germline assignment: CDR1 LGHNT and CDR2 FRNRAP. Trimming took 3 bases from V and 1 from J, leaving 12 bases between them. The CDR3 DNA follows: TGTGCTAGTGGTTTTTATCTGGACGGGAACACCGGGGAGCTGTTTTTT. As protein: CASGFYLDGNTGELFF.